Listed below are T cell receptor beta chains from one sample, sequenced in a study of shared clonotypes between healthy human individuals. Sequencing used immunoSEQ multiplex PCR; TCRdb keeps in-frame clones, though not all of them. The table shows roughly 2 million clones, with roughly 94% occurring only once. Sequences were obtained from naive CD4+ T cells sorted from blood. The origin of the receptors is a man between 18 and 29 years old in good health. The CDR3 runs from the conserved cysteine through the conserved F or W. Fields, in order: D gene, J gene, clone size, V gene, CDR3 DNA, CDR3 protein. A D gene is named only where the DNA matches it firmly. Size is stated for part of the rows, as once, few or many counts, or as a class when the clone is expanded.

d_gene: TRBD2; j_gene: TRBJ2-1; abundance: .; v_gene: TRBV7-2; CDR3nt: TGTGCCAGCAGCTCCAGCATTGGACTAGCGGGAAATGAGCAGTTCTTC; CDR3aa: CASSSSIGLAGNEQFF
d_gene: TRBD1; j_gene: TRBJ2-2; abundance: .; v_gene: TRBV5-1; CDR3nt: TGCGCCAGCAGCACGGGACAGGGCATACCATACACCGGGGAGCTGTTTTTT; CDR3aa: CASSTGQGIPYTGELFF
d_gene: .; j_gene: TRBJ1-4; abundance: .; v_gene: TRBV4-2; CDR3nt: TGTGCCAGCAGCCAAGATGACGGCCTCTTTGAAAAACTGTTTTTT; CDR3aa: CASSQDDGLFEKLFF
d_gene: .; j_gene: TRBJ1-5; abundance: .; v_gene: TRBV18; CDR3nt: TGTGCCAGCTCACCATTTGGGAGCAATCAGCCCCAGCATTTT; CDR3aa: CASSPFGSNQPQHF
d_gene: TRBD1; j_gene: TRBJ2-6; abundance: once; v_gene: TRBV5-4; CDR3nt: TGTGCCAGCAGCTGGACAGGGAGCTCTGGGGCCAACGTCCTGACTTTC; CDR3aa: CASSWTGSSGANVLTF
d_gene: .; j_gene: TRBJ2-2; abundance: .; v_gene: TRBV30; CDR3nt: TGTGCCTGCCGTCCGTCGGGGACCACCGGGGAGCTGTTTTTT; CDR3aa: CACRPSGTTGELFF
d_gene: .; j_gene: TRBJ2-3; abundance: .; v_gene: TRBV7-9; CDR3nt: TGTGCCAGCAGCGGTTTTACAACAGATACGCAGTATTTT; CDR3aa: CASSGFTTDTQYF
d_gene: TRBD2; j_gene: TRBJ2-7; abundance: once; v_gene: TRBV28; CDR3nt: TGTGCCAGCGCGGGGGGCGGGGTTGGCTACGAGCAGTACTTC; CDR3aa: CASAGGGVGYEQYF
d_gene: TRBD2; j_gene: TRBJ2-7; abundance: .; v_gene: TRBV10-2; CDR3nt: TGCGCCAGCAGGGGACTAGCGGGAGCCATCTACGAGCAGTACTTC; CDR3aa: CASRGLAGAIYEQYF
d_gene: .; j_gene: TRBJ2-7; abundance: .; v_gene: TRBV10-2; CDR3nt: TGCGCCAGCACAACTGGGGGGCCGGCGTCCTACGAGCAGTACTTC; CDR3aa: CASTTGGPASYEQYF
d_gene: .; j_gene: TRBJ1-4; abundance: once; v_gene: TRBV9; CDR3nt: TGTGCCAGCACAGACAGACCAACTAATGAAAAACTGTTTTTT; CDR3aa: CASTDRPTNEKLFF
d_gene: .; j_gene: TRBJ1-1; abundance: .; v_gene: TRBV6-5; CDR3nt: TGTGCCAGCAGTTACTCCGGGGGAGCTTTCTTT; CDR3aa: CASSYSGGAFF
d_gene: TRBD1; j_gene: TRBJ1-2; abundance: .; v_gene: TRBV7-9; CDR3nt: TGTGCCAGCAGCTTCGCAGGCCGGACAGGACCCTATGGCTACACCTTC; CDR3aa: CASSFAGRTGPYGYTF
d_gene: .; j_gene: TRBJ2-7; abundance: .; v_gene: TRBV2; CDR3nt: TGTGCCAGCAGTGAAGAGAGCCTGTTCTACGAGCAGTACTTC; CDR3aa: CASSEESLFYEQYF
d_gene: .; j_gene: TRBJ2-5; abundance: .; v_gene: TRBV7-6; CDR3nt: TGTGCCAGCAGCTTAGGGCAGCTATCCCAAGAGACCCAGTACTTC; CDR3aa: CASSLGQLSQETQYF
d_gene: TRBD1; j_gene: TRBJ1-1; abundance: .; v_gene: TRBV18; CDR3nt: TGTGCCAGCTCCCTCAATGGGCAGGGGGTAACTGAAGCTTTCTTT; CDR3aa: CASSLNGQGVTEAFF
d_gene: .; j_gene: TRBJ1-2; abundance: .; v_gene: TRBV30; CDR3nt: TGTGCCTGGAGTGCCAATGGGGGGCGCGGGTATGGCTACACCTTC; CDR3aa: CAWSANGGRGYGYTF
d_gene: .; j_gene: TRBJ2-7; abundance: .; v_gene: TRBV20-1; CDR3nt: TGCAGTGCTAGAGTCTTCTACGAGCAGTACTTC; CDR3aa: CSARVFYEQYF
d_gene: .; j_gene: TRBJ2-7; abundance: .; v_gene: TRBV19; CDR3nt: TGTGCCAGTAGTATCCCTGGTCGGGACTCTTACACTTCCGAGCAGTACTTC; CDR3aa: CASSIPGRDSYTSEQYF
d_gene: .; j_gene: TRBJ1-6; abundance: .; v_gene: TRBV2; CDR3nt: TGTGCCAGCAGTCCGGATGGGTCACCCCTCCACTTT; CDR3aa: CASSPDGSPLHF
d_gene: .; j_gene: TRBJ2-7; abundance: .; v_gene: TRBV18; CDR3nt: TGTGCCAGCTCACCCTTGGAATTGGGCGAGCAGTACTTC; CDR3aa: CASSPLELGEQYF
d_gene: TRBD1; j_gene: TRBJ1-2; abundance: .; v_gene: TRBV2; CDR3nt: TGTGCCAGCAATAAGGACAGGCCCTATGGCTACACCTTC; CDR3aa: CASNKDRPYGYTF
d_gene: .; j_gene: TRBJ2-7; abundance: .; v_gene: TRBV7-6; CDR3nt: TGTGCCAGCAGCGGTTATCAGACCTACGAGCAGTACTTC; CDR3aa: CASSGYQTYEQYF
d_gene: .; j_gene: TRBJ2-3; abundance: .; v_gene: TRBV10-2; CDR3nt: TGCGCCAGCAGCCAAAGCGCACGCACAGATACGCAGTATTTT; CDR3aa: CASSQSARTDTQYF
d_gene: TRBD2; j_gene: TRBJ2-7; abundance: .; v_gene: TRBV19; CDR3nt: TGTGCCAGTAGTTATGGTAGCGGGTCCTCCTACGAGCAGTACTTC; CDR3aa: CASSYGSGSSYEQYF
d_gene: .; j_gene: TRBJ2-7; abundance: once; v_gene: TRBV18; CDR3nt: TGTGCCAGCTCACCAGACAGGAACTACTACGAGCAGTACTTC; CDR3aa: CASSPDRNYYEQYF
d_gene: .; j_gene: TRBJ1-5; abundance: .; v_gene: TRBV2; CDR3nt: TGTGCCAGCAAGACGGACGGAAATCAGCCCCAGCATTTT; CDR3aa: CASKTDGNQPQHF
d_gene: .; j_gene: TRBJ1-3; abundance: .; v_gene: TRBV11-2; CDR3nt: TGTGCCAGCACCTGGGGAGTGGCGAGGGCTGGAAACACCATATATTTT; CDR3aa: CASTWGVARAGNTIYF
d_gene: .; j_gene: TRBJ2-3; abundance: .; v_gene: TRBV10-1; CDR3nt: TGCGCCAGCAGTGAGTTAGCCTGGGGCACAGATACGCAGTATTTT; CDR3aa: CASSELAWGTDTQYF
d_gene: TRBD2; j_gene: TRBJ2-2; abundance: once; v_gene: TRBV7-3; CDR3nt: TGTGCCAGCAGCCGTAATAGCGGGGCCGCCACCGGGGAGCTGTTTTTT; CDR3aa: CASSRNSGAATGELFF
d_gene: TRBD2; j_gene: TRBJ2-7; abundance: .; v_gene: TRBV4-3; CDR3nt: TGCGCCAGCAGCCAAGAGAAGTGCGCCCAGGGCACTGGGACTATCCACTACGAGCAGTACTTC; CDR3aa: CASSQEKCAQGTGTIHYEQYF
d_gene: TRBD2; j_gene: TRBJ2-1; abundance: .; v_gene: TRBV10-2; CDR3nt: TGCGCCAGCAGTGCTAGCGGGAGCGTCTATGAGCAGTTCTTC; CDR3aa: CASSASGSVYEQFF
d_gene: .; j_gene: TRBJ1-1; abundance: .; v_gene: TRBV6-5; CDR3nt: TGTGCCAGCAGCCGCGGACACGGCAGTGAAGCTTTCTTT; CDR3aa: CASSRGHGSEAFF
d_gene: .; j_gene: TRBJ1-5; abundance: .; v_gene: TRBV30; CDR3nt: TGTGCCTGGAGTGTTGATAAGTTACCCAATAGCAATCAGCCCCAGCATTTT; CDR3aa: CAWSVDKLPNSNQPQHF
d_gene: TRBD1; j_gene: TRBJ1-5; abundance: .; v_gene: TRBV28; CDR3nt: TGTGCCAGCAGTGTTCCGGGACAGGGTTATCAGCCCCAGCATTTT; CDR3aa: CASSVPGQGYQPQHF
d_gene: .; j_gene: TRBJ1-5; abundance: .; v_gene: TRBV25-1; CDR3nt: TGTGCCAGCAGTGGCCGGGGGAGCCAGCCCCAGCATTTT; CDR3aa: CASSGRGSQPQHF
d_gene: TRBD2; j_gene: TRBJ2-1; abundance: .; v_gene: TRBV27; CDR3nt: TGTGCCAGCAGTACGCGATCCGGGACTAGTCCCCATGAGCAGTTCTTC; CDR3aa: CASSTRSGTSPHEQFF
d_gene: .; j_gene: TRBJ2-7; abundance: .; v_gene: TRBV11-2; CDR3nt: TGTGCCAGCAGCTCAGTGACAGGTTCCTACGAGCAGTACTTC; CDR3aa: CASSSVTGSYEQYF
d_gene: .; j_gene: TRBJ2-7; abundance: .; v_gene: TRBV10-2; CDR3nt: TGCGCCAGCAGTGTATTCGGTACCTCCTACGAGCAGTACTTC; CDR3aa: CASSVFGTSYEQYF
d_gene: .; j_gene: TRBJ1-2; abundance: .; v_gene: TRBV5-4; CDR3nt: TGTGCCAGCAGCCCGCTTAGTGGGGGCAACTATGGCTACACCTTC; CDR3aa: CASSPLSGGNYGYTF
d_gene: TRBD1; j_gene: TRBJ2-2; abundance: few; v_gene: TRBV18; CDR3nt: TGTGCCAGCTCACCGCCCGGGACAGGGGATAACACCGGGGAGCTGTTTTTT; CDR3aa: CASSPPGTGDNTGELFF
d_gene: .; j_gene: TRBJ1-4; abundance: .; v_gene: TRBV10-3; CDR3nt: TGTGCCATCAGTGAGTCAACAGGCGAAAAACTGTTTTTT; CDR3aa: CAISESTGEKLFF
d_gene: .; j_gene: TRBJ1-1; abundance: once; v_gene: TRBV29-1; CDR3nt: TGCAGCGTTGAATTCGGGAACACTGAAGCTTTCTTT; CDR3aa: CSVEFGNTEAFF
d_gene: .; j_gene: TRBJ1-2; abundance: once; v_gene: TRBV10-3; CDR3nt: TGTGCCATCAGTGAAGACAGGTTCTATGGCTACACCTTC; CDR3aa: CAISEDRFYGYTF
d_gene: .; j_gene: TRBJ2-1; abundance: .; v_gene: TRBV29-1; CDR3nt: TGCAGCACCGACGTGGGCAGAAAACACAATGAGCAGTTCTTC; CDR3aa: CSTDVGRKHNEQFF
d_gene: .; j_gene: TRBJ1-2; abundance: .; v_gene: TRBV2; CDR3nt: TGTGCCAGCAGTGATTTACCAGGGATGGGGTTGAACTATGGCTACACCTTC; CDR3aa: CASSDLPGMGLNYGYTF
d_gene: .; j_gene: TRBJ2-7; abundance: .; v_gene: TRBV10-3; CDR3nt: TGTGCCATCAGTGACGGTCTCTCCTACGAGCAGTACTTC; CDR3aa: CAISDGLSYEQYF
d_gene: .; j_gene: TRBJ2-7; abundance: .; v_gene: TRBV29-1; CDR3nt: TGCAGCGTGGTCCTTAGGGGGGGCTACGAGCAGTACTTC; CDR3aa: CSVVLRGGYEQYF
d_gene: TRBD2; j_gene: TRBJ2-7; abundance: many; v_gene: TRBV15; CDR3nt: TGTGCCACCAGCAGAGACGGGACTATATCCTACGAGCAGTACTTC; CDR3aa: CATSRDGTISYEQYF
d_gene: .; j_gene: TRBJ2-3; abundance: .; v_gene: TRBV7-2; CDR3nt: TGTGCCAGCAGCCCGACTAGAAGGACAGATACGCAGTATTTT; CDR3aa: CASSPTRRTDTQYF
d_gene: TRBD2; j_gene: TRBJ2-3; abundance: .; v_gene: TRBV5-6; CDR3nt: TGTGCCAGCAGCTTCCGGGGGGGCTTCACAGATACGCAGTATTTT; CDR3aa: CASSFRGGFTDTQYF
d_gene: TRBD2; j_gene: TRBJ2-7; abundance: .; v_gene: TRBV7-2; CDR3nt: TGTGCCAGCAGCTTAAGTTGGGCTAGCGGGGTTTACGAGCAGTACTTC; CDR3aa: CASSLSWASGVYEQYF
d_gene: TRBD1; j_gene: TRBJ2-1; abundance: .; v_gene: TRBV5-1; CDR3nt: TGCGCCAGCAGTTCTACAGGGGGCAGTGGCTACAATGAGCAGTTCTTC; CDR3aa: CASSSTGGSGYNEQFF
d_gene: .; j_gene: TRBJ1-4; abundance: .; v_gene: TRBV27; CDR3nt: TGTGCCAGCAGTTCACCAGCAACTAATGAAAAACTGTTTTTT; CDR3aa: CASSSPATNEKLFF
d_gene: .; j_gene: TRBJ1-4; abundance: .; v_gene: TRBV6-6; CDR3nt: TGTGCCAGCAGTCCTAACACCGCGCCTAATGAAAAACTGTTTTTT; CDR3aa: CASSPNTAPNEKLFF
d_gene: .; j_gene: TRBJ1-1; abundance: .; v_gene: TRBV2; CDR3nt: TGTGCCAGCAGTTCGCAGGGGTTATCTGAAGCTTTCTTT; CDR3aa: CASSSQGLSEAFF
d_gene: TRBD2; j_gene: TRBJ2-5; abundance: .; v_gene: TRBV9; CDR3nt: TGTGCCAGCAGCGTAGCAGGGACGGTAACTGGGACTAGGGAAGAGACCCAGTACTTC; CDR3aa: CASSVAGTVTGTREETQYF
d_gene: TRBD1; j_gene: TRBJ1-4; abundance: .; v_gene: TRBV6-5; CDR3nt: TGTGCCAGCACCAGGGGGTTTGGTGAAAAACTGTTTTTT; CDR3aa: CASTRGFGEKLFF